This TCR beta chain originates from a study of blood T cells in healthy people across ages. This clonotype came up a few times. Trimming pared 7 bases from V and 1 base from J, leaving 7 bases between. Per the germline V gene, CDR1 is MNHNS and CDR2 is SASEGT. The CDR3 is 13 amino acids. The total RNA that was extracted per sample amounted to at least 5 micrograms. Primed by a sample-barcoded 5' primer and a J-beta primer mix, a second PCR proceeded for 7 to 11 cycles. TCRdb reanalysed the 5' RACE reads using MiXCR and keeps one entry per CDR3 protein. Among just under 900,000 distinct CDR3 sequences listed, more than 25% were seen once.

Sequenced input: blood. The sequence was obtained from a woman older than 75 in good health. V gene TRBV6-1 combines with J gene TRBJ2-2; no clear D. This CDR3 reads CASNTMNTGELFF. The CDR3 nucleotides read TGTGCCAGCAACACCATGAACACCGGGGAGCTGTTTTTT.